The 13 T cell receptor beta chains below come from one sample, sequenced in a study of blood T cell repertoires in COVID-19 (dated by TCRdb to the early 2020s). Library generation was performed with the immunoSEQ multiplex PCR assay. The table was pulled from immuneACCESS by TCRdb, which kept in-frame rearrangements only. Such tables lose some clones; where checked, under half of the loss comes from unresolved V genes, and the rest has no known cause. The sample contains 40,000 to 55,000 clones, 85% to 95% of them found a single time. 5% to 6% of the sample rests with the top ten. Sequenced: peripheral blood. Receptor source: a human donor in a cohort sampled during active COVID-19.

The V and J genes are TRBV11-3 and TRBJ1-5; TRBD1 matches 11 bases. In germline, CDR1 is SGHNT, CDR2 YENEEA. The CDR3 runs 17 residues. Trimming took 3 bases from V and 6 from J; bases not matched to a gene: 10. For the CDR3, the DNA is TGTGCCAGCAGCTTCACCAGGCACGGGACAGGGGGTCAGCCCCAGCATTTT. The encoded protein is CASSFTRHGTGGQPQHF.

The chain links TRBV5-1 to TRBJ1-1, with D perhaps TRBD1 (6 bases). This CDR3 spans 14 amino acids. V dropped 0 bases and J dropped 3 bases, with 9 bases sitting between them. Germline V CDR1 and CDR2: SGHRS, YFSETQ. CDR3 region: CASSLGQGYTEAFF. The CDR3, as DNA: TGCGCCAGCAGCTTGGGGCAGGGGTACACTGAAGCTTTCTTT.

V usage is TRBV5-8 and J usage is TRBJ2-1; 9 bases map to TRBD1. The germline V gene encodes CDR1 SGHTS and CDR2 YDEGEE. This CDR3 is built from 17 residues. Trimming removed 4 bases from V and 4 bases from J; junction bases left unmatched: 12. The CDR3 DNA reads as TGTGCCAGCAGCCCGGGGGATACAGGGGGCTTTTACAATGAGCAGTTCTTC. It encodes CASSPGDTGGFYNEQFF. Filled out from reference TRBV5-8 and TRBJ2-1, the complete variable domain reads EAGVTQSPTHLIKTRGQQATLRCSPISGHTSVYWYQQALGLGLQFLLWYDEGEERNRGNFPPRFSGRQFPNYSSELNVNALELEDSALYLCASSPGDTGGFYNEQFFGPGTRLTVL.

The chain joins TRBV6-5 to TRBJ2-5; TRBD2 agrees at 7 bases. V dropped 4 bases and J dropped 2; count of bases not matched to a gene: 4. In germline, CDR1 is MNHEY, CDR2 SVGAGI. This CDR3 contains 14 residues. The CDR3 protein is CASSWLADQETQYF. The CDR3, as DNA: TGTGCCAGCAGTTGGCTAGCGGATCAAGAGACCCAGTACTTC.

The chain uses TRBV19 and TRBJ1-1; no reliable D call. CDR3 length equals 12 residues. V gave up 7 bases and J gave up 1 base, with 7 bases separating them. The V gene's germline CDR1 is LNHDA and CDR2 SQIVND (reference sequence). CDR3: CASIAANTEAFF. The CDR3 DNA sequence: TGTGCCAGTATAGCAGCGAACACTGAAGCTTTCTTT.

The rearrangement uses TRBV5-1 and TRBJ2-2; 7 bases map to TRBD1. The V and J ends lost 1 base and 4 bases, in that order; junction bases with no gene match: 7. Germline values: CDR1 SGHRS, CDR2 YFSETQ. The CDR3 is 16 residues long. Here the CDR3 DNA reads TGCGCCAGCAGCTTGAGGGCCCCAGGGGGCACCGGGGAGCTGTTTTTT. This sequence encodes CASSLRAPGGTGELFF.

This clone was counted between two and nine times. The chain employs TRBV6-6 and TRBJ2-1; 9 bases line up with TRBD1. With V trimmed by 5 bases and J by 3 bases, 11 bases remained unmatched. CDR3 length equals 17 residues. Germline CDR1 MNHNY, CDR2 SVGAGI (reference sequence). The CDR3: CASSQSSQGAYYNEQFF. CDR3 nucleotide sequence: TGTGCCAGCAGTCAATCCTCACAGGGGGCCTACTACAATGAGCAGTTCTTC.

This sequence joins TRBV7-2 and TRBJ2-2; no reliable D call. Germline V gene lookup returns CDR1 SGHTA and CDR2 FQGNSA. CDR3 length: 17 residues. V was clipped by 1 base and J by 4 bases, with 16 bases between them. The CDR3 sequence is CASSLGSGGRSTGELFF. The DNA of the CDR3 is TGTGCCAGCAGCTTAGGATCCGGCGGTCGATCCACCGGGGAGCTGTTTTTT.

J is TRBJ2-7 and V is TRBV18; 7 nucleotides align to TRBD1. The trim removed 2 bases at V and 1 base at J, leaving 5 bases unmatched. CDR1 is KGHSH and CDR2 is LQKENI in the germline V gene. This CDR3 comprises 15 residues. The CDR3 spells CASSPLAGGSYEQYF. The CDR3 DNA reads as TGTGCCAGCTCACCATTGGCAGGGGGTTCCTACGAGCAGTACTTC.

The chain carries TRBV19 and TRBJ2-7; D unclear. From germline, CDR1 is LNHDA and CDR2 SQIVND (reference sequence). V shed 5 bases and J shed 3 bases, with 11 bases lying between them. The CDR3 loop spans 13 amino acids. Written as DNA, the CDR3 is TGTGCCAGTAGTGGCGAGACTCTCTACGAGCAGTACTTC. Its protein product is CASSGETLYEQYF.

For the CDR3, the DNA is TGTGCCAGCAGTGGAGGGTACGAGCAGTACTTC. Translated, it gives CASSGGYEQYF. The V and J genes are TRBV2 and TRBJ2-7; TRBD2 is a possible D gene (5 bases). With 4 bases removed from V and 4 bases from J, the gap between germline ends came to 5 bases. This CDR3 has 11 residues. Germline lookup yields CDR1 SNHLY and CDR2 FYNNEI.

This clone was recorded once. One junction end does not reproduce the germline sequence, and a read error may be involved. CDR3 in DNA: TGTGCCAGCAGCGTAGAACCGGGAGCGAACAGCGGGGAGCTGTTTTTT. It translates to CASSVEPGANSGELFF. This chain connects TRBV9 to TRBJ2-2, with a possible D match to TRBD2 (6 bases). The V gene's germline CDR1 is SGDLS and CDR2 YYNGEE. The CDR3 consists of 16 residues.

The chain carries TRBV4-1 and TRBJ2-5; 7 nucleotides match TRBD1. CDR3 size: 18 residues. J gave up 0 bases and V 1 base, and 11 bases lay outside the gene matches. Germline loops: CDR1 MGHRA, CDR2 YSYEKL. CDR3 nucleotide sequence: TGCGCCAGCAGCCAAGTTGTTTCGACAGGGATGTACCAAGAGACCCAGTACTTC. Its protein is CASSQVVSTGMYQETQYF.